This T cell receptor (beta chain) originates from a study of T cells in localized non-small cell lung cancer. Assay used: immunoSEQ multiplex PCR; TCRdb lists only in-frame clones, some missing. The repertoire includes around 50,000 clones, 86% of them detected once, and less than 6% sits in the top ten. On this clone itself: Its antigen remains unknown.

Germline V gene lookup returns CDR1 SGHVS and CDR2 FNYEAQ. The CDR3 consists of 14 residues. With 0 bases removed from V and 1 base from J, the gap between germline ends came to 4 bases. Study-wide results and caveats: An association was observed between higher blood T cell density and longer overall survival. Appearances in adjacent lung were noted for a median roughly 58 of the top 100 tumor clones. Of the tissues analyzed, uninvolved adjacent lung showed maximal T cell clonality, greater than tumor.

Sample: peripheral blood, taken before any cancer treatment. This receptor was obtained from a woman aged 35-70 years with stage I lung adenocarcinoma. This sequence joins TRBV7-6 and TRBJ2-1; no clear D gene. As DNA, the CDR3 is TGTGCCAGCAGCTTAGCGCGATCCTACAATGAGCAGTTCTTC. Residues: CASSLARSYNEQFF. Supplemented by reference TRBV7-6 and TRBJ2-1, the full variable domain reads GAGVSQSPRYKVTKRGQDVALRCDPISGHVSLYWYRQALGQGPEFLTYFNYEAQQDKSGLPNDRFSAERPEGSISTLTIQRTEQRDSAMYRCASSLARSYNEQFFGPGTRLTVL.